Included here is one T cell receptor beta chain sequence, with context. Its target is not known. Constant-segment primers and 5'RACE yielded cDNA libraries for TCR alpha and TCR beta, each carrying sample barcodes and UMIs. A single record per CDR3 protein comes from TCRdb applying MiXCR to the 5' RACE reads. Here the sample spans 350,000 to 500,000 distinct CDR3 sequences, more than 20% being singletons. V trimming: 4 bases; J trimming: 2 bases; junction bases outside the gene matches: 6. Germline V gene data show CDR1 as SGHNT and CDR2 as YYREEE (reference sequence). This CDR3 comprises 14 residues. The sample belongs to a study of T-cell memory formation after mild COVID-19. Overall study findings and caveats: CD4+ contracting clones lay mainly in CM and EM, CD8+ ones in EMRA.

Sequencing was carried out using PBMCs or a T cell subset sorted from them (not recorded which). The V call is TRBV5-4, the J call TRBJ2-7; 7 bases agree with TRBD2. This clonotype was sampled from an adult woman who had mild COVID-19 (a few samples of this study predate the infection). Cell type and time point are not known. The CDR3 spells CASSPDGGAYEQYF. CDR3 nucleotide sequence: TGTGCCAGCAGCCCCGATGGGGGGGCCTACGAGCAGTACTTC.